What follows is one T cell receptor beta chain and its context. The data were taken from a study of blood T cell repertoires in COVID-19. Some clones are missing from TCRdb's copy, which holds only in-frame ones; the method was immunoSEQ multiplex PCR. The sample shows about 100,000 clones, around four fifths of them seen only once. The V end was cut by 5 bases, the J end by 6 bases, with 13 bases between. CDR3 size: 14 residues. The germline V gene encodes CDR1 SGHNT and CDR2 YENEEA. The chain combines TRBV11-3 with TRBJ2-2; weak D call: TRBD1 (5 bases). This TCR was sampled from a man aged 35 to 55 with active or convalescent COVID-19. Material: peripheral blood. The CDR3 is CASSNRQSPGELFF. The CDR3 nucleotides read TGTGCCAGCAGCAACCGACAGTCCCCCGGGGAGCTGTTTTTT.